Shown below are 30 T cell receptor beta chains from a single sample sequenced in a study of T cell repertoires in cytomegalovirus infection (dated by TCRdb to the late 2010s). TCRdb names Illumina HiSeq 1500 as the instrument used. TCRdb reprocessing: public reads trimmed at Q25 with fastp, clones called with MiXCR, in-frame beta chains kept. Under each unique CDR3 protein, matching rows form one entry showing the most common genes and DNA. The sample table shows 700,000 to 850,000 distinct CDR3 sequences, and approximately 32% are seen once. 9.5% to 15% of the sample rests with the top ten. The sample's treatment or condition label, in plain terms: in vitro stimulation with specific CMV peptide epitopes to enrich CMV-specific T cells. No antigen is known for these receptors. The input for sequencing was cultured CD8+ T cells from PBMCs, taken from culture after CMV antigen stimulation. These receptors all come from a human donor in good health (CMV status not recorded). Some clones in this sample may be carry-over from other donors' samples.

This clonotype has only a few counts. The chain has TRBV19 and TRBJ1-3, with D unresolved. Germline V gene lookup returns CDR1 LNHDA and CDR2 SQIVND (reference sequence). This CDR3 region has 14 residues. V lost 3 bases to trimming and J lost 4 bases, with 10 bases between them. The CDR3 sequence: CASSMDPEGNTIYF. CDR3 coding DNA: TGTGCCAGTAGTATGGATCCTGAGGGAAACACCATATATTTT.

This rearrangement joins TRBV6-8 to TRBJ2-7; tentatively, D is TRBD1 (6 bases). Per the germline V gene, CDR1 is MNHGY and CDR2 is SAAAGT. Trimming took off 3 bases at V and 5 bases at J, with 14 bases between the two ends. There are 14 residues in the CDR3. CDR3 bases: TGTGCCAGCAGTTATGCGGCAGGGGTCCACGAGCAGTACGTC. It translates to CASSYAAGVHEQYV.

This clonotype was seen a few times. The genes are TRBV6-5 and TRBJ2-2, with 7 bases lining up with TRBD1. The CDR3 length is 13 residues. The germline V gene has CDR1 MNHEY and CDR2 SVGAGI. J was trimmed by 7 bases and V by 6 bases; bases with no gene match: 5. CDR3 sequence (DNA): TGTGCCAGCAGCCCAGGGGGTTACGGGGAGCTGTTTTTT. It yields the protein CASSPGGYGELFF.

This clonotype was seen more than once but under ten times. CDR3 sequence (DNA): TGTGCCAGCAGCGGGAACACTGGAACCAAAAACATTCAGTACTTC. This translates into CASSGNTGTKNIQYF. The chain joins TRBV9 to TRBJ2-4; D remains ambiguous. This CDR3 has 15 amino acids. Trimming removed 3 bases from V and 2 bases from J, with 12 bases in between. CDR1 SGDLS and CDR2 YYNGEE come from the germline V gene.

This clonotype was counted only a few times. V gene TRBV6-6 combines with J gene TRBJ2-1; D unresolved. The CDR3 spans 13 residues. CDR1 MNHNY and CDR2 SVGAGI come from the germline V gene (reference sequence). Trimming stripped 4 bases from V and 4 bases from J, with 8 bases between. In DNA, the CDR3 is TGTGCCAGCAGTTGGGCAGATTACAATGAGCAGTTCTTC. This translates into CASSWADYNEQFF.

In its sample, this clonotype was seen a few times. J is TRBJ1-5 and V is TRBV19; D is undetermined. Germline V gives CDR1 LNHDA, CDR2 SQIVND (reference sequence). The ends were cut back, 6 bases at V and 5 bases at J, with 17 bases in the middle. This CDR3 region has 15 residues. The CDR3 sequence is CASSRSIYMDQPQHF. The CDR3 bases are TGTGCCAGTAGCCGTTCTATCTATATGGATCAGCCCCAGCATTTT.

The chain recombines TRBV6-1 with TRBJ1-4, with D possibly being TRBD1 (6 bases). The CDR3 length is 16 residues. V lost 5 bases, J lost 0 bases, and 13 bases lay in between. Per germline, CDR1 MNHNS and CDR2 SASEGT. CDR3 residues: CASSTRTDSTNEKLFF. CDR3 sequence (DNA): TGTGCCAGCAGTACCCGGACAGATTCAACTAATGAAAAACTGTTTTTT.

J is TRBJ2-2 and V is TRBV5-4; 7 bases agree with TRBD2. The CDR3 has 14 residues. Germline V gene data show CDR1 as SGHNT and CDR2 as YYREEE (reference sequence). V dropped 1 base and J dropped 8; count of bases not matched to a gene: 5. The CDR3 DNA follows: TGTGCCAGCAGCTTGAGGAGGGGAGGGGGGGAGCTGTTTTTT. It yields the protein CASSLRRGGGELFF.

As DNA, the CDR3 is TGTGCCAGCTCACCGGTAGGACAGGGATTGAATTCACCCCTCCACTTT. Translating it yields CASSPVGQGLNSPLHF. The rearrangement uses TRBV18 and TRBJ1-6; 8 nucleotides align to TRBD1. V lost 3 bases, J lost 7 bases, and 8 bases stayed unmatched. CDR3 length equals 16 residues. Germline V gives CDR1 KGHSH, CDR2 LQKENI.

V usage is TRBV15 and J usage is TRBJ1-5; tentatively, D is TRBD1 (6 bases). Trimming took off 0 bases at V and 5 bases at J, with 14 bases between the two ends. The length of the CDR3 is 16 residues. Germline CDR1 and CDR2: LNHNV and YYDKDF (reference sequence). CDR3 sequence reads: CATSRDRQVGDQPQHF. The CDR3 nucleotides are TGTGCCACCAGCAGAGATCGACAGGTGGGGGATCAGCCCCAGCATTTT. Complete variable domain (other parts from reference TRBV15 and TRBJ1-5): DAMVIQNPRYQVTQFGKPVTLSCSQTLNHNVMYWYQQKSSQAPKLLFHYYDKDFNNEADTPDNFQSRRPNTSFCFLDIRSPGLGDTAMYLCATSRDRQVGDQPQHFGDGTRLSIL.

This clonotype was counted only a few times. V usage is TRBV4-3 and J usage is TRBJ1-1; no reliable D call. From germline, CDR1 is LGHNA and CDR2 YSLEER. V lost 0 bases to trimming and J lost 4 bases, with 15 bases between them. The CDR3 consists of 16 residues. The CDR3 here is CASSQDLFEGSTEAFF. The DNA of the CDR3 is TGCGCCAGCAGCCAAGATCTCTTTGAGGGTAGCACTGAAGCTTTCTTT.

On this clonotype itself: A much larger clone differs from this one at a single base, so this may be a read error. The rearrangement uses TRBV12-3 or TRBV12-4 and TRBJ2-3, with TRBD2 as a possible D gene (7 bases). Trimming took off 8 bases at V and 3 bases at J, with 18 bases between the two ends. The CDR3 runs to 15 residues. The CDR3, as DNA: TGTGCCAGCCTCTCGGGGGGCAATAAGACAGATACGCAGTATTTT. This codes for CASLSGGNKTDTQYF.

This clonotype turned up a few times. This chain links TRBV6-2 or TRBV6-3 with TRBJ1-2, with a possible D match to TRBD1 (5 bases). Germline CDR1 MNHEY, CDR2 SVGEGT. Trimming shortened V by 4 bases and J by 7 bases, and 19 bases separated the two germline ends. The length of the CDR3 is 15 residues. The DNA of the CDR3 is TGTGCCAGCAGTTTCGAAAGACGACGCGGGGGTGGCTACACCTTC. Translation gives CASSFERRRGGGYTF.

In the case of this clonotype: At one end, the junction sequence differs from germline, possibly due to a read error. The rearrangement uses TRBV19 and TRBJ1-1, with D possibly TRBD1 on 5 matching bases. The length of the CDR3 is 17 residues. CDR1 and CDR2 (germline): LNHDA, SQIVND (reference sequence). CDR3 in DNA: TGTGCCAGTAGTACCGACGGCGCTTCGGGGGTGCACACTGTAGCTTTCTTT. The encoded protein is CASSTDGASGVHTVAFF.

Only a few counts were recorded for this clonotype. CDR3 in DNA: TGTGCCATCAGTGAGACCTACACCCCTGAAGCTTTCTTT. It encodes CAISETYTPEAFF. The chain is built from TRBV10-3 and TRBJ1-1; no clear D. Germline V gives CDR1 ENHRY, CDR2 SYGVKD. This CDR3 is 13 amino acids long. Trimming left V 2 bases short and J 6 bases short, with 10 bases between.

The CDR3 bases are TGTGCCAGCAGTGAAATCGGATCCAATCAGCCCCAGCATTTT. This codes for CASSEIGSNQPQHF. The gene calls are TRBV6-1 and TRBJ1-5, with D hard to call. The CDR3 runs to 14 residues. V shed 2 bases and J shed 3 bases, with 8 bases lying between them. Per germline, CDR1 MNHNS and CDR2 SASEGT.

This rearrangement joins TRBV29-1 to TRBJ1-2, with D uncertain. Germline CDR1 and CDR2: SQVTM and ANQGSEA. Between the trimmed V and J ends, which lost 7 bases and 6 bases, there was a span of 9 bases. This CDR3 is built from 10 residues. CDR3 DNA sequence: TGCAGCGGGGATATGGATGGCTACACCTTC. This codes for CSGDMDGYTF.

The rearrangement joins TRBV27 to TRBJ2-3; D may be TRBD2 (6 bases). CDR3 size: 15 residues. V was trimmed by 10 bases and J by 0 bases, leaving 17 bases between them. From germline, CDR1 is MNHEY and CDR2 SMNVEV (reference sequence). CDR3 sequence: CATAEAGPSTDTQYF. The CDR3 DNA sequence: TGTGCCACTGCTGAAGCGGGTCCTAGCACAGATACGCAGTATTTT.

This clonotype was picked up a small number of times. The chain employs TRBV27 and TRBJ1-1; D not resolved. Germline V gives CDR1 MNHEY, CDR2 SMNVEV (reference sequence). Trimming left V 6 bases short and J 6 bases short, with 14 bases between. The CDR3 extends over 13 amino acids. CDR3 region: CASSPLGVAEAFF. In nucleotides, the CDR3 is TGTGCCAGCAGCCCTCTGGGAGTCGCTGAAGCTTTCTTT.

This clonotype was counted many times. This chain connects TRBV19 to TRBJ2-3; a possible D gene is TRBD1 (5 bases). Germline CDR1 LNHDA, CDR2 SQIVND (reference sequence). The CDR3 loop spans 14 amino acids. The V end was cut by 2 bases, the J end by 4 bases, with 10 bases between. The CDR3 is CASSISGLADTQYF. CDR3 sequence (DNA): TGTGCCAGTAGTATATCAGGGTTGGCAGATACGCAGTATTTT.

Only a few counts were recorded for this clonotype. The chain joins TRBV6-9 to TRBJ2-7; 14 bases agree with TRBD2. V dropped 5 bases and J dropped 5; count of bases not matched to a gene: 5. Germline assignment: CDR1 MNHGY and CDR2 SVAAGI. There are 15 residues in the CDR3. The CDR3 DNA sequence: TGTGCCAGCAGTCAGTGGACTAGCGGGGGGAACGAGCAGTACGTC. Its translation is CASSQWTSGGNEQYV.

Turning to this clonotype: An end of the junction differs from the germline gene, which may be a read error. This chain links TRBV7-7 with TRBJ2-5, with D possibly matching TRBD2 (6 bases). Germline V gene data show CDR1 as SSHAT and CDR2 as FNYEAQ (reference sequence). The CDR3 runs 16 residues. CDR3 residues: CASSPPRGPNAETQYF. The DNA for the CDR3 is TGTGCTAGCAGCCCACCGCGGGGCCCAAATGCGGAGACCCAGTACTTC.

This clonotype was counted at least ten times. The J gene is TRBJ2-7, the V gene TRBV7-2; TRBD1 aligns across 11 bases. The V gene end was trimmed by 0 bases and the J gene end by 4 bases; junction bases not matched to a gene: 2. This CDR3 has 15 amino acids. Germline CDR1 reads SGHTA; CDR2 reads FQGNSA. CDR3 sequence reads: CASSLAGTGGYEQYV. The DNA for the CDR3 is TGTGCCAGCAGCTTAGCGGGGACAGGGGGATACGAGCAGTACGTC.

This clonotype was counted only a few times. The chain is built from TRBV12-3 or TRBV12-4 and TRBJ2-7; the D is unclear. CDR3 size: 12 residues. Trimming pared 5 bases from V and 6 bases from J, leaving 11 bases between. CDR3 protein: CASSRTTSEQYF. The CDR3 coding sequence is TGTGCCAGCAGTCGTACTACCAGCGAGCAGTACTTC.

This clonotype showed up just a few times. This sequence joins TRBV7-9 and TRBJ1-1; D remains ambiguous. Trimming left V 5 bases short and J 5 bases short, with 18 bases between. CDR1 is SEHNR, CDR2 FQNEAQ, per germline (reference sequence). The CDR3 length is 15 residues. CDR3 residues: CASSPTWRQKTEAFF. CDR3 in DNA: TGTGCCAGCAGCCCAACCTGGAGGCAGAAAACTGAAGCTTTCTTT.

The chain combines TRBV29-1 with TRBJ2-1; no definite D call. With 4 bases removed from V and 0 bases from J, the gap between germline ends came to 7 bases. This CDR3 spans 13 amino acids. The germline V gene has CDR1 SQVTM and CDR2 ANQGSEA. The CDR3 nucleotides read TGCAGCGTTGTGGTAGGCTCCTACAATGAGCAGTTCTTC. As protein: CSVVVGSYNEQFF.

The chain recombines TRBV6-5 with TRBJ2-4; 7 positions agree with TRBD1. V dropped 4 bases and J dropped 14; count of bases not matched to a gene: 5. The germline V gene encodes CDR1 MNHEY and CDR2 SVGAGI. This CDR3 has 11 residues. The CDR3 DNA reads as TGTGCCAGCAGTTTTGCAGGACAGGAGTACTTC. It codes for CASSFAGQEYF.

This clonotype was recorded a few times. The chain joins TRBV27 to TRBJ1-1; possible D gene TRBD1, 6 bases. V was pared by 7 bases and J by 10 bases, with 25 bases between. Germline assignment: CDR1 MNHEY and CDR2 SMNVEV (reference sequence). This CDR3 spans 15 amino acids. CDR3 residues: CASTPRGGSLPGAFF. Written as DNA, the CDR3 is TGTGCCAGCACTCCAAGGGGGGGGTCCCTACCAGGAGCTTTCTTT.

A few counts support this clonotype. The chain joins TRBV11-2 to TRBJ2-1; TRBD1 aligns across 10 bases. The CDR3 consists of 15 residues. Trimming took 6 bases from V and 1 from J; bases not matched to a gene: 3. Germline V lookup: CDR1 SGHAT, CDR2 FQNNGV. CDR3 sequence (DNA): TGTGCCAGCAGGCGGACAGGGGGGTCCTACAATGAGCAGTTCTTC. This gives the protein CASRRTGGSYNEQFF.

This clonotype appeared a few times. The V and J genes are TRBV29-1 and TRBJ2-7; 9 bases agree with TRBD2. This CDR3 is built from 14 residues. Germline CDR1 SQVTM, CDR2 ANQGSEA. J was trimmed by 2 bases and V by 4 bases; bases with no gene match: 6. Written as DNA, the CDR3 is TGCAGCGTTGGAGCGGGGGGCCTCCCCTACGAGCAGTACTTC. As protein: CSVGAGGLPYEQYF.